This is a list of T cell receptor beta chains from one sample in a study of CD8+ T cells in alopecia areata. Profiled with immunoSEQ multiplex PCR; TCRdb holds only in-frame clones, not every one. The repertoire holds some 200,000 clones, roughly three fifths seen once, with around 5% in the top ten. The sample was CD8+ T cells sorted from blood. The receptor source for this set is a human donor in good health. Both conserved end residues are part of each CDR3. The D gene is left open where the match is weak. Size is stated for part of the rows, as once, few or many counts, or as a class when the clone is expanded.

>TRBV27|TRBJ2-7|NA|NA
TGTGCCAGCAGTCCCTCAGGGTATGTGCAGTACTTC
CASSPSGYVQYF
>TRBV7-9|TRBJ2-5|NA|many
TGTGCCAGCAGCTTACTGGAGACCCAGTACTTC
CASSLLETQYF
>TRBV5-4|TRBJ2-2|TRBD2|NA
TGTGCCAGCAGGACGGGACTAGCGAACACCGGGGAGCTGTTTTTT
CASRTGLANTGELFF
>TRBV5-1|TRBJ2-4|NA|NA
TGCGCCAGCAGCGTCCGGGACAACTTAGCCAAAAACATTCAGTACTTC
CASSVRDNLAKNIQYF
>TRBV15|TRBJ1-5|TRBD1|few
TGTGCCACCAGCAGGGCCGAGACAGGGTTCGAGCAGCCCCAGCATTTT
CATSRAETGFEQPQHF
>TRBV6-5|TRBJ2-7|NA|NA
TGTGCCAGCAGAGGGGACACAGCCTACGAGCAGTACTTC
CASRGDTAYEQYF
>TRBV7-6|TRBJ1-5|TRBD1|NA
TGTGCCAGCAGCAGACCCAAGTGCATTGGGACAGTTCTTAATCAGCCCCAGCATTTT
CASSRPKCIGTVLNQPQHF
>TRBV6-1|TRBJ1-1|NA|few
TGTGCCAGCAGTGAAGAGGTCGGGGTACGGGACACTGAAGCTTTCTTT
CASSEEVGVRDTEAFF
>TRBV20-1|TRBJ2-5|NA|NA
TGCAGTGCTAGAGATCAGGGGGGCCAGTACTTC
CSARDQGGQYF
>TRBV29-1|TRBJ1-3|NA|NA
TGCAGCGTCACCTACCCGGACTCTGGAAACACCATATATTTT
CSVTYPDSGNTIYF
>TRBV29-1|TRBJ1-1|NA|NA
TGCAGCGCCGTCCGGGTAGATCCGAACACTGAAGCTTTCTTT
CSAVRVDPNTEAFF
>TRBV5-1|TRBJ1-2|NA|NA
TGCGCCAGCAGCACGGACATTGTCTATGGCTACACCTTC
CASSTDIVYGYTF
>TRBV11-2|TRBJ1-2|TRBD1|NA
TGTGCCAGCAGCCGGAGCCGGACAGGGCCCCCGAGTGGCTACACCTTC
CASSRSRTGPPSGYTF
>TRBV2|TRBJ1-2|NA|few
TGTGCCAGCAGTGGTGGGATCATCTATGGCTACACCTTC
CASSGGIIYGYTF
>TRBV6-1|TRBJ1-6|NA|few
TGTGCCAGCGGTACCGGGGCCGAGGAGTCACCCCTCCACTTT
CASGTGAEESPLHF
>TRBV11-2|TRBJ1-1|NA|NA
TGTGCCAGCAGCTTAGTCGGTGATGAAGCTTTCTTT
CASSLVGDEAFF
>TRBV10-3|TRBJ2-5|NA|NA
TGTGCCATCAGTGAGGGGAGAGCGGGCGGTAAAGAGACCCAGTACTTC
CAISEGRAGGKETQYF
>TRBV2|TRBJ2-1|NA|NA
TGTGCCAGCAGTCTGGGAGTCCACAATGAGCAGTTCTTC
CASSLGVHNEQFF
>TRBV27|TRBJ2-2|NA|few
TGTGCCAGCAGTCTGGTCCCCGGGGAGCTGTTTTTT
CASSLVPGELFF
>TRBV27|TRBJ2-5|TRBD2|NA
TGTGCCAGCAGTTTATCGTTGGGACTAGCCCACATAACCCAGTACTTC
CASSLSLGLAHITQYF
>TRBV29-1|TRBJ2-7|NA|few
TGCAGCGTTTGGGAAGACTACGAGCAGTACTTC
CSVWEDYEQYF
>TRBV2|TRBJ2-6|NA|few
TGTGCCAGCCACCTCCAAGGGGCCAACGTCCTGACTTTC
CASHLQGANVLTF
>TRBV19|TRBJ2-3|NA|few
TGTGCCAGTAGCAAGGACGCCGAGGAGGTAGATACGCAGTATTTT
CASSKDAEEVDTQYF
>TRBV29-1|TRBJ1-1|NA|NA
TGCAGCGCCCTGGAGAACACTGAAGCTTTCTTT
CSALENTEAFF
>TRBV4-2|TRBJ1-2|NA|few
TGTGCCAGCAGCCAAGAGACAGACCAGAACTATGGCTACACCTTC
CASSQETDQNYGYTF
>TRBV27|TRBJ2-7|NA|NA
TGTGCCAGCAGTTTTTCCGGGGGCCCCTACGAGCAGTACTTC
CASSFSGGPYEQYF
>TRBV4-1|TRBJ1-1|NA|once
TGCGCCAGCAGCCAAGAAGGTTGGACTGAAGCTTTCTTT
CASSQEGWTEAFF
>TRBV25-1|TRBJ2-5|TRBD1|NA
TGTGCCAGCAGACAGGGGTGGCAAGAGACCCAGTACTTC
CASRQGWQETQYF
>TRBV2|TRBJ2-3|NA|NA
TGTGCCAGCATGGGGCTAGCTATCACAGATACGCAGTATTTT
CASMGLAITDTQYF
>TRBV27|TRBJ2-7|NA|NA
TGTGCCAGCAGCCAAGGACTCCCGGGGGAGCAGTACTTC
CASSQGLPGEQYF
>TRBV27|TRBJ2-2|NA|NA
TGTGCCAGCAGTTTTACAGGGACCGGGGAGCTGTTTTTT
CASSFTGTGELFF
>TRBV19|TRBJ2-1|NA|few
TGTGCCAGTAGTATAGGGGGTGAGCAGTTCTTC
CASSIGGEQFF
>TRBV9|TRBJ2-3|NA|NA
TGTGCCAGCAGCGTAGTGGACAGCACAGATACGCAGTATTTT
CASSVVDSTDTQYF
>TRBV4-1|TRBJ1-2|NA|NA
TGCGCCAGCAGCCAGGGCAGGGGCCTAAACTATGGCTACACCTTC
CASSQGRGLNYGYTF
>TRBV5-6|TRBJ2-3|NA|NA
TGTGCCAGCAGCTTGCTTGGGTACGTTGGAGATACGCAGTATTTT
CASSLLGYVGDTQYF
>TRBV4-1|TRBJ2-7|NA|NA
TGCGCCAGCAGCGTCCGGGAAGCGGGCTACGAGCAGTACTTC
CASSVREAGYEQYF
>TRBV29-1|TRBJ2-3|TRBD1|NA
TGCAGCATTGACAGGGAAGCGACAGATACGCAGTATTTT
CSIDREATDTQYF
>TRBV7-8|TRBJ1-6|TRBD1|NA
TGTGCCAGCAGCTTAGACAAGGGGGCTTATTCACCCCTCCACTTT
CASSLDKGAYSPLHF
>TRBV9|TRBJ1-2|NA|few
TGTGCCAGCAGCGTAGACCCCGCGGACTATGGCTACACCTTC
CASSVDPADYGYTF
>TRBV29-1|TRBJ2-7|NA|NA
TGCAGCGTTGACGGCGGTTACGAGCAGTACTTC
CSVDGGYEQYF
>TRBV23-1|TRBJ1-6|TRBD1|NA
TGCGCCAGCACCCACTACGTCCCGGGACAGGGAGTAAAGGCGGTTTTT
CASTHYVPGQGVKAVF
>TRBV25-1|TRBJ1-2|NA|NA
TGTGCCAGCAGTGACGTCCGGGATGGCTACACCTTC
CASSDVRDGYTF
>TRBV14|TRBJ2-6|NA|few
TGTGCCAGCAGCCACGACCGGACGGGCTCTGGGGCCAACGTCCTGACTTTC
CASSHDRTGSGANVLTF
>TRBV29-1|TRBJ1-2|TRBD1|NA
TGCAGCGTTGAAGATAGGGCGACAGGGGGCCATGGCTACACCTTC
CSVEDRATGGHGYTF
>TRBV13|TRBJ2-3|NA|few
TGTGCCAGCAGACTGAGTGTAGATACGCAGTATTTT
CASRLSVDTQYF
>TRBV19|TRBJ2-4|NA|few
TGTGCCAGTAGTATAGGGAACAGAGATTTTACCAAAAACATTCAGTACTTC
CASSIGNRDFTKNIQYF
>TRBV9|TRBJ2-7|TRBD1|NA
TGTGCCAGCAGCGTAGGGCAGGGGGCCTACGAGCAGTACTTC
CASSVGQGAYEQYF
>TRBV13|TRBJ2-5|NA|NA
TGTGCCAGCAGCCCACCTAGGGGGACCCAGTACTTC
CASSPPRGTQYF